This T cell receptor beta chain was recovered during a study of T-cell reconstitution after alpha-beta-depleted transplantation in children. Construction of the TCRbeta library involved unique molecular identifiers. MiXCR was run by TCRdb on the PCR reads, yielding one entry per CDR3 protein. The data hold 440,000 or so distinct CDR3 sequences, with approximately 10% observed a single time. The CDR3 consists of 14 residues. Germline V gene sequence: CDR1 DFQATT, CDR2 SNEGSKA (reference sequence). The V gene lost 6 bases and the J gene lost 3 bases, with 18 bases spanning the gap. The sequences come from PBMCs from the stem cell graft donor, collected from the stem cell graft. The TCR originated in a human donor who donated a stem cell graft to a child with acute myeloid leukemia. The rearrangement uses TRBV20-1 and TRBJ2-7; D may be TRBD2 (6 bases). Written as DNA, the CDR3 is TGCAGTGCCAAATCGGGAGAGGTTGACTACGAGCAGTACTTC. Its protein is CSAKSGEVDYEQYF.